The rows below give T cell receptor beta chains drawn from one sample of a study of blood T cell repertoires in COVID-19. The data were produced by immunoSEQ multiplex PCR, yet TCRdb's version contains in-frame clones alone and is incomplete. The sample has around 250,000 clones; about four fifths are singletons. The sample taken for sequencing was peripheral blood. These receptors all stem from a woman aged 40 to 50 who had recovered from COVID-19. Each CDR3 is given with its conserved first and last residue. Each record gives: D gene, V gene, clone size, J gene, CDR3 DNA, CDR3 protein. D genes are given only for firm matches. Clone size is shown for a subset of rows, as once, few, many or a class of expanded clone.

D: NA; V: TRBV14; size: NA; J: TRBJ2-1; DNA: TGTGCCAGCAGCCAAGGGTTACCAGATTACAATGAGCAGTTCTTC; CDR3: CASSQGLPDYNEQFF
D: TRBD2; V: TRBV24-1; size: NA; J: TRBJ2-1; DNA: TGTGCCACCAGTGACCCAGGGAGGGGTGAGCAGTTCTTC; CDR3: CATSDPGRGEQFF
D: NA; V: TRBV5-1; size: NA; J: TRBJ2-2; DNA: TGCGCCAGCAGCTTGGCAGGGGAGAACACCGGGGAGCTGTTTTTT; CDR3: CASSLAGENTGELFF
D: TRBD1; V: TRBV7-2; size: few; J: TRBJ1-5; DNA: TGTGCCAGCAGCCCAAGGACAGGGAATCAGCCCCAGCATTTT; CDR3: CASSPRTGNQPQHF
D: NA; V: TRBV30; size: NA; J: TRBJ1-5; DNA: TGTGCCTGGAGTCCGGGGGGAAGTAATCAGCCCCAGCATTTT; CDR3: CAWSPGGSNQPQHF
D: TRBD1; V: TRBV19; size: NA; J: TRBJ1-6; DNA: TGTGCCAGTAGGCCACGGGACAGGACAAATTCACCCCTCCACTTT; CDR3: CASRPRDRTNSPLHF
D: TRBD1; V: TRBV3-1/TRBV3-2; size: NA; J: TRBJ1-1; DNA: TGTGCCAGCAGCCACAGGGGGCAGGGGAACACTGAAGCTTTCTTT; CDR3: CASSHRGQGNTEAFF
D: NA; V: TRBV2; size: NA; J: TRBJ2-7; DNA: TGTGCCAGCAGTAGGACAACTACCTCCTACGAGCAGTACTTC; CDR3: CASSRTTTSYEQYF
D: TRBD2; V: TRBV5-4; size: NA; J: TRBJ2-3; DNA: TGTGCCAGCAACCCTAGCGGGGGGGGGAAGGATACGCAGTATTTT; CDR3: CASNPSGGGKDTQYF
D: TRBD1; V: TRBV5-4; size: NA; J: TRBJ2-1; DNA: TGTGCCAGCAGAGGACAGGGGGTTAGGCATGAGCAGTTCTTC; CDR3: CASRGQGVRHEQFF
D: TRBD1; V: TRBV10-2; size: NA; J: TRBJ1-4; DNA: TGCGCCAGCAGTGGGGGACAGGGGACCACCACGGGGGAAAAACTGTTTTTT; CDR3: CASSGGQGTTTGEKLFF
D: NA; V: TRBV14; size: NA; J: TRBJ1-1; DNA: TGTGCCAGCAGCCCGGGGACACTCACCGTGAACACTGAAGCTTTCTTT; CDR3: CASSPGTLTVNTEAFF
D: TRBD1; V: TRBV3-1/TRBV3-2; size: NA; J: TRBJ2-2; DNA: TGTGCCAGCAGCCAAGGGCCCGGGACAGGGTTACACACCGGGGAGCTGTTTTTT; CDR3: CASSQGPGTGLHTGELFF
D: NA; V: TRBV28; size: NA; J: TRBJ2-3; DNA: TGTGCCAGCAGTTCACCCGCCCCTAGCGGAGGGGGAGATACGCAGTATTTT; CDR3: CASSSPAPSGGGDTQYF
D: TRBD1; V: TRBV28; size: NA; J: TRBJ2-5; DNA: TGTGCCAGCAGTTTTGTTGGGACAGGGTTTCGAGGGGAGACCCAGTACTTC; CDR3: CASSFVGTGFRGETQYF
D: TRBD1; V: TRBV9; size: NA; J: TRBJ2-5; DNA: TGTGCCAGCAGCGTAGCTTGGGGACAGGGGGCATGGGAGACCCAGTACTTC; CDR3: CASSVAWGQGAWETQYF
D: NA; V: TRBV6-6; size: NA; J: TRBJ2-2; DNA: TGTGCCAGCAGAGGGGCGAACACCGGGGAGCTGTTTTTT; CDR3: CASRGANTGELFF
D: NA; V: TRBV5-6; size: once; J: TRBJ2-2; DNA: TGTGCCAGCAGACCATTGACAGGGAACACCGGGGAGCTGTTTTTT; CDR3: CASRPLTGNTGELFF
D: TRBD2; V: TRBV7-3; size: NA; J: TRBJ2-7; DNA: TGTGCCAGCAGCTTAAGCGGGGGGGCTAATTACGAGCAGTACTTC; CDR3: CASSLSGGANYEQYF
D: NA; V: TRBV30; size: NA; J: TRBJ1-2; DNA: TGTGCCTGTAAGACAGGCGGCTACACCTTC; CDR3: CACKTGGYTF
D: NA; V: TRBV5-1; size: NA; J: TRBJ1-1; DNA: TGCGCCAGCGGCGGTCAGAGGATGAACACTGAAGCTTTCTTT; CDR3: CASGGQRMNTEAFF
D: NA; V: TRBV13; size: NA; J: TRBJ2-2; DNA: TGTGCCAGCTCAGGGCCCACCGGGGAGCTGTTTTTT; CDR3: CASSGPTGELFF
D: TRBD2; V: TRBV29-1; size: NA; J: TRBJ2-5; DNA: TGCAGCGTTGAACTAGCGGAGGGGAGTCGAGAGACCCAGTACTTC; CDR3: CSVELAEGSRETQYF
D: TRBD2; V: TRBV11-3; size: NA; J: TRBJ2-3; DNA: TGTGCCAGCAGCTCCGGACTAGGAGGGCCAGATACGCAGTATTTT; CDR3: CASSSGLGGPDTQYF
D: TRBD1; V: TRBV7-9; size: few; J: TRBJ1-1; DNA: TGTGCCAGCAGCTTAGTGTCAGGGGGCGCTGGCACTGAAGCTTTCTTT; CDR3: CASSLVSGGAGTEAFF
D: TRBD1; V: TRBV6-5; size: NA; J: TRBJ2-2; DNA: TGTGCCACCTTAAGACAGGGGGTTAACACCGGGGAGCTGTTTTTT; CDR3: CATLRQGVNTGELFF
D: TRBD1; V: TRBV30; size: NA; J: TRBJ2-6; DNA: TGTGCCTGGATCTCGGGACAGGGCCTTTCTGGGGCCAACGTCCTGACTTTC; CDR3: CAWISGQGLSGANVLTF
D: NA; V: TRBV6-5; size: NA; J: TRBJ1-5; DNA: TGTGCCAGCAGTTCGGGACTCAGGAGAAATCAGCCCCAGCATTTT; CDR3: CASSSGLRRNQPQHF
D: NA; V: TRBV10-3; size: NA; J: TRBJ1-2; DNA: TGTGCCATCAGTGAGTCGACGGGGGGGAACTATGGCTACACCTTC; CDR3: CAISESTGGNYGYTF
D: TRBD1; V: TRBV28; size: NA; J: TRBJ2-7; DNA: TGTGCCAGCAGTTCGGGACAGCGTACTTACGAGCAGTACTTC; CDR3: CASSSGQRTYEQYF
D: NA; V: TRBV25-1; size: once; J: TRBJ1-2; DNA: TGTGCCAGCAGTCCAGGGAGGAGCTACACCTTC; CDR3: CASSPGRSYTF
D: NA; V: TRBV28; size: NA; J: TRBJ1-5; DNA: TGTGCCAGCGGAACAGCGGTTAGCAATCAGCCCCAGCATTTT; CDR3: CASGTAVSNQPQHF
D: NA; V: TRBV3-1/TRBV3-2; size: NA; J: TRBJ1-2; DNA: TGTGCCAGCAGCCTCGGGGGAGCGAACTATGGCTACACCTTC; CDR3: CASSLGGANYGYTF